These 25 T cell receptor beta chains were sequenced from one sample in a study of blood T cell repertoires in COVID-19. Sequencing was performed with immunoSEQ multiplex PCR; in TCRdb, only in-frame clones are kept and a portion is missing. The sample records 9,500 to 12,000 clones, approximately 90% being singletons. The sample was peripheral blood. These receptors were obtained from a man aged 25-45 years with active or convalescent COVID-19.

V is TRBV3-1 (or the pseudogene TRBV3-2) and J is TRBJ1-2; 8 nucleotides align to TRBD1. Germline values: CDR1 LGHDT, CDR2 YNNKEL (reference sequence). The V and J ends lost 1 base and 7 bases, in that order; junction bases with no gene match: 8. This CDR3 comprises 15 residues. Written as DNA, the CDR3 is TGTGCCAGCAGCCAAGGACGTCAGGGGGCGAGTGGCTACACCTTC. This gives the protein CASSQGRQGASGYTF.

By sample share, this clone is large. The V call is TRBV12-5, the J call TRBJ2-3; D may be TRBD1 (6 bases). This CDR3 region has 15 residues. Germline-derived CDR1 and CDR2 are LGHNT and FRNRAP. V lost 6 bases, J lost 3 bases, and 16 bases lay in between. CDR3 coding DNA: TGTGCTAGTGGCCTCAGGGGATGGGGGACAGATACGCAGTATTTT. It is translated as CASGLRGWGTDTQYF.

The J gene is TRBJ1-4, the V gene TRBV4-1; D is unclear. The V end lost 4 bases, the J end lost 8 bases, and 8 bases lay between the germline ends. CDR3 length: 12 residues. Germline values: CDR1 MGHRA, CDR2 YSYEKL. As DNA, the CDR3 is TGCGCCAGCAGCCGCCCTCAGGAAAAACTGTTTTTT. Protein sequence: CASSRPQEKLFF.

This clone was counted a single time. The rearrangement joins TRBV11-2 to TRBJ2-3, with 8 bases identical to TRBD2. Germline V CDR1 and CDR2: SGHAT, FQNNGV. The CDR3 totals 15 residues. With 8 bases clipped from V and 6 bases from J, the junction kept 13 bases outside the gene matches. Here the CDR3 reads CASQTGGAAMDTQYF. CDR3 in DNA: TGTGCCAGCCAAACCGGGGGGGCGGCAATGGATACGCAGTATTTT.

This clone has more than one count but fewer than ten. The V call is TRBV30, the J call TRBJ2-7, with D maybe TRBD2 (5 bases). This CDR3 region has 13 residues. Trimming took 3 bases from V and 0 from J, leaving 9 bases between them. Germline CDR1 reads GTSNPN; CDR2 reads SVGIG (reference sequence). The CDR3 is CAWRGRDSYEQYF. As DNA, the CDR3 is TGTGCCTGGAGGGGCCGGGACTCCTACGAGCAGTACTTC.

This chain links TRBV10-3 with TRBJ2-5, with a tentative D call TRBD1 (6 bases). Trimming removed 2 bases from V and 5 bases from J, with 24 bases in between. Germline CDR1 reads ENHRY; CDR2 reads SYGVKD. There are 18 residues in the CDR3. The CDR3 DNA sequence: TGTGCCATCAGTGAGCCCCGAAACACTCAGGGGAGAGGGGAGACCCAGTACTTC. It codes for CAISEPRNTQGRGETQYF.

This chain connects TRBV30 to TRBJ1-3; the D is unclear. The V gene lost 0 bases and the J gene lost 5 bases, with 5 bases spanning the gap. CDR1 GTSNPN and CDR2 SVGIG come from the germline V gene (reference sequence). The CDR3 consists of 12 residues. The CDR3 DNA reads as TGTGCCTGGAGTGTACATAGAAACACCATATATTTT. It specifies CAWSVHRNTIYF.

V and J are TRBV19 and TRBJ2-2, with TRBD2 identical over 7 bases. This CDR3 has 14 amino acids. Germline-derived CDR1 and CDR2 are LNHDA and SQIVND (reference sequence). The V segment lost 6 bases and the J segment 7 bases; nucleotides outside the gene matches: 8. The CDR3 reads CASSLAARGGELFF. The CDR3 region has the DNA TGTGCCAGTAGCCTAGCGGCTAGGGGCGGGGAGCTGTTTTTT. Looking up the rest from reference TRBV19 and TRBJ2-2 gives the full variable domain: DGGITQSPKYLFRKEGQNVTLSCEQNLNHDAMYWYRQDPGQGLRLIYYSQIVNDFQKGDIAEGYSVSREKKESFPLTVTSAQKNPTAFYLCASSLAARGGELFFGEGSRLTVL.

CDR3 loop: CASSLAPGLAAGELFF. DNA of the CDR3: TGTGCCAGCAGCTTGGCGCCGGGACTAGCCGCCGGGGAGCTGTTTTTT. V and J are TRBV5-4 and TRBJ2-2, with 9 bases lining up with TRBD2. From germline, CDR1 is SGHNT and CDR2 YYREEE (reference sequence). The J segment lost 6 bases and the V segment lost 0 bases, leaving 6 bases of the junction unmatched. This CDR3 comprises 16 residues.

The CDR3 sequence: CASSASGGYTGELFF. CDR3 nucleotide sequence: TGTGCCAGCAGCGCTAGCGGGGGGTACACCGGGGAGCTGTTTTTT. The V gene is TRBV7-8, the J gene TRBJ2-2; 11 bases map to TRBD2. The V gene's germline CDR1 is SGHVS and CDR2 FQNEAQ. This CDR3 contains 15 residues. J lost 3 bases, V lost 5 bases, and 2 bases had no gene match. The entire variable domain, with the rest obtained from reference TRBV7-8 and TRBJ2-2, is as follows: GAGVSQSPRYKVAKRGQDVALRCDPISGHVSLFWYQQALGQGPEFLTYFQNEAQLDKSGLPSDRFFAERPEGSVSTLKIQRTQQEDSAVYLCASSASGGYTGELFFGEGSRLTVL.

This chain joins TRBV3-1 (or the pseudogene TRBV3-2) and TRBJ1-1; D gene unclear. V lost 1 base to trimming and J lost 1 base, with 7 bases between them. The V gene's germline CDR1 is LGHDT and CDR2 YNNKEL (reference sequence). The CDR3 has 14 amino acids. CDR3 in DNA: TGTGCCAGCAGCCAAGGGGCGGGGAACACTGAAGCTTTCTTT. Translating gives CASSQGAGNTEAFF.

The rearrangement links TRBV11-3 to TRBJ2-1, with unresolved D. The CDR3 runs 14 residues. Trimming took 4 bases from V and 5 from J, leaving 12 bases between them. Germline CDR1 reads SGHNT; CDR2 reads YENEEA. This chain's CDR3 is CASSYGLEDNEQFF. The CDR3 nucleotides are TGTGCCAGCAGCTATGGCCTAGAAGACAATGAGCAGTTCTTC.

The rearrangement uses TRBV5-4 and TRBJ2-3, with 8 bases identical to TRBD2. Germline V CDR1 and CDR2: SGHNT, YYREEE (reference sequence). This CDR3 has 17 amino acids. V lost 0 bases, J lost 2 bases, and 8 bases stayed unmatched. CDR3 region: CASSLAGVAGPTDTQYF. Here the CDR3 DNA reads TGTGCCAGCAGCTTGGCCGGGGTAGCGGGGCCCACAGATACGCAGTATTTT.

The table lists this clone with a few counts. The V call is TRBV30, the J call TRBJ2-3, with 10 bases fitting TRBD2. The CDR3 runs 17 residues. With 0 bases clipped from V and 2 bases from J, the junction kept 8 bases outside the gene matches. Germline lookup yields CDR1 GTSNPN and CDR2 SVGIG (reference sequence). This chain's CDR3 is CAWSVRKLAGNTDTQYF. In DNA, the CDR3 is TGTGCCTGGAGTGTCCGGAAACTAGCGGGGAACACAGATACGCAGTATTTT.

The chain joins TRBV19 to TRBJ1-6, with TRBD1 matching over 8 bases. Germline lookup yields CDR1 LNHDA and CDR2 SQIVND (reference sequence). The CDR3 totals 14 residues. Losses at the gene ends were 3 bases for V and 9 bases for J; bases not matched to a gene: 4. CDR3 nucleotides: TGTGCCAGTAGTATCGGAGACAGGGGTTCACCCCTCCACTTT. Residues: CASSIGDRGSPLHF.

The chain combines TRBV19 with TRBJ2-3; 7 bases fit TRBD1. Germline loops: CDR1 LNHDA, CDR2 SQIVND (reference sequence). After removal of 4 bases from V and 2 bases from J, the junction contained 6 bases not matched to a gene. The CDR3 has 15 residues. The CDR3 is CASSTHRGHTDTQYF. The CDR3 DNA is TGTGCCAGTAGTACTCACAGGGGACACACAGATACGCAGTATTTT.

The rearrangement joins TRBV29-1 to TRBJ1-2; 7 bases map to TRBD1. This CDR3 region has 13 residues. The germline CDR1 and CDR2 sequences are SQVTM and ANQGSEA. The V and J ends lost 2 bases and 6 bases, in that order; junction bases with no gene match: 6. The CDR3 loop is CSVELGRGHGYTF. The DNA of the CDR3 is TGCAGCGTTGAATTGGGAAGGGGGCATGGCTACACCTTC. Using reference TRBV29-1 and TRBJ1-2 for the parts outside the CDR3, the full variable domain is SAVISQKPSRDICQRGTSLTIQCQVDSQVTMMFWYRQQPGQSLTLIATANQGSEATYESGFVIDKFPISRPNLTFSTLTVSNMSPEDSSIYLCSVELGRGHGYTFGSGTRLTVV.

The chain is built from TRBV5-4 and TRBJ2-5; 11 bases line up with TRBD2. The CDR3 is 14 residues long. Per germline, CDR1 SGHNT and CDR2 YYREEE (reference sequence). The J segment lost 6 bases and the V segment lost 2 bases, leaving 3 bases of the junction unmatched. The CDR3 region is CASSLLAGEQTQYF. As DNA, the CDR3 is TGTGCCAGCAGCTTACTAGCGGGGGAACAGACCCAGTACTTC.

The chain couples TRBV19 to TRBJ2-5; possibly TRBD2 for D (5 bases). CDR1 LNHDA and CDR2 SQIVND come from the germline V gene (reference sequence). V lost 5 bases and J lost 5, with 6 bases in between. This CDR3 region has 11 residues. CDR3 sequence: CASSQRETQYF. The CDR3 coding sequence is TGTGCCAGTAGTCAGCGGGAGACCCAGTACTTC.

This chain connects TRBV2 to TRBJ2-3; 7 nucleotides match TRBD2. The J segment lost 2 bases and the V segment lost 0 bases, leaving 5 bases of the junction unmatched. The CDR3 sequence is 16 residues long. CDR1 and CDR2 from the germline V gene are SNHLY and FYNNEI. The CDR3 reads CASSEAASGATDTQYF. CDR3 nucleotide sequence: TGTGCCAGCAGTGAAGCGGCAAGCGGGGCCACAGATACGCAGTATTTT.

The gene calls are TRBV19 and TRBJ1-5; maybe TRBD1 (6 bases). Germline V lookup: CDR1 LNHDA, CDR2 SQIVND (reference sequence). The germline V and J ends were trimmed by 7 bases and 1 base, with 20 bases remaining between them. The CDR3 has 17 amino acids. The CDR3 DNA reads TGTGCCAGTACCATGCAGCGGGGGCCGGGGAGCAATCAGCCCCAGCATTTT. It codes for CASTMQRGPGSNQPQHF.

This chain joins TRBV5-1 and TRBJ2-1, with 7 bases lining up with TRBD2. The CDR3 length is 16 residues. In germline, CDR1 is SGHRS, CDR2 YFSETQ. Trimming took 3 bases from V and 1 from J; bases not matched to a gene: 7. In nucleotides, the CDR3 is TGCGCCAGCAGCTCGAGCGGGGTAGCATCCTACAATGAGCAGTTCTTC. It encodes CASSSSGVASYNEQFF.

This clone was observed a single time. The CDR3 nucleotides are TGTGCCAGCAGCCAATCAGCGGGGGGGCCAGATACGCAGTATTTT. As protein: CASSQSAGGPDTQYF. This chain uses TRBV4-2 with TRBJ2-3; TRBD2 aligns across 10 bases. V gave up 2 bases and J gave up 4 bases; unmatched junction bases: 3. Germline V CDR1 and CDR2: LGHNA, YNFKEQ. This CDR3 spans 15 amino acids.

The CDR3 bases are TGTGCCAGCAGCCTCCCGGCGGCCGGGGAGCTGTTTTTT. It translates to CASSLPAAGELFF. The chain uses TRBV3-1 (or the pseudogene TRBV3-2) and TRBJ2-2; D is ambiguous. Per the germline V gene, CDR1 is LGHDT and CDR2 is YNNKEL (reference sequence). The length of the CDR3 is 13 residues. V gave up 4 bases and J gave up 6 bases, with 9 bases separating them.

This clone was counted a single time. The V and J genes are TRBV30 and TRBJ1-4, with TRBD1 matching over 7 bases. The CDR3 spans 14 residues. V lost 4 bases to trimming and J lost 8 bases; unmatched junction nucleotides: 10. Germline loops: CDR1 GTSNPN, CDR2 SVGIG (reference sequence). CDR3 sequence reads: CAWTKQGIDEKLFF. CDR3 nucleotide sequence: TGTGCCTGGACTAAACAGGGGATTGACGAAAAACTGTTTTTT.